The sequence of this T cell receptor beta chain was determined in a study of Graves' ophthalmopathy and Graves' hyperthyroidism. General study results and limits: Blood repertoires reportedly contained most expanded thyroid clonotypes above 0.001 frequency.

Patients were left out if they had other autoimmune diseases, uncontrolled infections, pregnancy or lactation. Diagnoses were established from clinical symptoms, serum thyroxine, TRAb, thyroid ultrasound and orbital computed tomography. PBMCs came from roughly 9.1 ml of fresh peripheral blood. Amplifying from RNA transcripts, the study obtained TCR beta CDR3 regions. Second-round multiplex PCR came after first-round RT-PCR with HTBI primers. A single record per CDR3 protein comes from TCRdb applying MiXCR to the multiplex PCR reads. The sample has roughly 500,000 distinct CDR3 sequences, around an eighth seen once. Germline V CDR1 and CDR2: SGHAT, FQDESV (reference sequence). The CDR3 is 17 residues long. V trimming: 4 bases; J trimming: 1 base; junction bases outside the gene matches: 6. A few counts support this clonotype. Its antigen is not known.

The TCR was taken from a woman aged 30 to 39 with Graves' ophthalmopathy. The rearrangement links TRBV11-1 to TRBJ2-2; 10 nucleotides match TRBD2. Material: blood. The chain's CDR3 is CASSYTGTSENTGELFF. Written as DNA, the CDR3 is TGTGCCAGCAGCTACACCGGGACTAGCGAGAACACCGGGGAGCTGTTTTTT.